Included here is one TCR beta chain sequence, with context. Its matching antigen is unknown. The CDR3 has 15 residues. V lost 2 bases, J lost 7 bases, and 18 bases lay in between. Germline V CDR1 and CDR2: MNHNY, SVGAGI (reference sequence). Profiling relied on immunoSEQ multiplex PCR, and the TCRdb table lists in-frame clones only, not all of them. The data contain about 20,000 clones, 65% to 80% of them seen just once; the ten biggest clones take up around 24%. The data derive from a study of PD-1 blockade in classical Hodgkin lymphoma. With no exception, relapse followed autologous stem cell transplantation in all patients, and brentuximab vedotin exposure varied. Findings and caveats of the study: Although disease activity or prior therapy may be involved, causes of the repertoire differences remain undefined. It was among complete responders that baseline diversity resembled that of newly diagnosed patients.

The sequenced sample was peripheral blood mononuclear cells (PBMCs), obtained before the second cycle of nivolumab. This TCR was recovered from a human donor with classical Hodgkin lymphoma. The rearrangement joins TRBV6-6 to TRBJ2-7; TRBD1 or TRBD2 may be the D gene (6 bases each). CDR3 DNA sequence: TGTGCCAGCAGTTACAGACCCTGGGGGGCCCTGGAGCAGTACTTC. It specifies CASSYRPWGALEQYF.